This T cell receptor (beta chain) was retrieved from a study of PD-L1 blockade in urothelial cancer. As for the study in general: Males with bladder-origin urothelial cancer made up about 85% of the roughly 29 patients.

Time point noted: pretreatment peripheral blood. Assay: immunoSEQ multiplex PCR; the TCRdb copy retains only in-frame clones and omits some. The sample has tens of thousands of clones; nearly 90% are singletons. This receptor was taken from a man aged 55-75 years with urothelial cancer. The sample consisted of PBMCs, taken around atezolizumab (anti-PD-L1) treatment.

In nucleotides, the CDR3 is TGCGCCAGCAGCACCCCTAGCGGGGGGGCTACCTACGAGCAGTACTTC. Encoded protein: CASSTPSGGATYEQYF. The chain combines TRBV5-1 with TRBJ2-7; 12 bases map to TRBD2. After removal of 4 bases from V and 2 bases from J, the junction contained 7 bases not matched to a gene. The CDR3 length is 16 residues. Germline CDR1 and CDR2: SGHRS and YFSETQ.